These 10 T cell receptor beta chains were sequenced from one sample in a study of PD-1 blockade in classical Hodgkin lymphoma. All patients experienced relapse after autologous stem cell transplantation, and brentuximab vedotin exposure was variable. Measured with immunoSEQ multiplex PCR; TCRdb has only the in-frame clones, and not every one. The data hold some 28,000 clones, with around 78% observed a single time. This sample comprised peripheral blood mononuclear cells (PBMCs), obtained before the second cycle of nivolumab. The origin of the receptors is a human donor with classical Hodgkin lymphoma.

The V gene is TRBV7-9, the J gene TRBJ2-1; perhaps TRBD2 as D (6 bases). The length of the CDR3 is 14 residues. Per germline, CDR1 SEHNR and CDR2 FQNEAQ (reference sequence). V was shortened by 5 bases and J by 9 bases, with 17 bases between the two germline ends. The CDR3 DNA follows: TGTGCCAGCAGCCCCGGGGGATCGTTGAGTGAGCAGTTCTTC. Amino acid sequence: CASSPGGSLSEQFF.

This clone was observed a single time. The chain carries TRBV19 and TRBJ1-5; D is uncertain. The V gene lost 1 base and the J gene lost 6 bases, with 13 bases spanning the gap. This CDR3 is 15 amino acids long. Germline V gene lookup returns CDR1 LNHDA and CDR2 SQIVND (reference sequence). As DNA, the CDR3 is TGTGCCAGTAGTATAGGGGCGTTACTGGGTCAGCCCCAGCATTTT. As protein: CASSIGALLGQPQHF.

The gene calls are TRBV7-3 and TRBJ2-5; D is perhaps TRBD2 (6 bases). This CDR3 comprises 16 residues. The ends were cut back, 5 bases at V and 0 bases at J, with 16 bases in the middle. Germline V gene lookup returns CDR1 SGHTA and CDR2 FQGTGA. CDR3 residues: CASSPGVSGHQETQYF. The CDR3 coding sequence is TGTGCCAGCAGCCCGGGGGTGTCGGGTCACCAAGAGACCCAGTACTTC.

The table lists this clone with a count of one. V is TRBV2 and J is TRBJ1-5; D is undetermined. This CDR3 has 15 amino acids. The V end lost 6 bases, the J end lost 2 bases, and 14 bases lay between the germline ends. Germline V lookup: CDR1 SNHLY, CDR2 FYNNEI. The CDR3 loop reads CASSARPGGNQPQHF. CDR3 DNA sequence: TGTGCCAGCAGCGCCCGACCCGGCGGCAATCAGCCCCAGCATTTT.

The chain employs TRBV29-1 and TRBJ2-7, with 11 bases that match TRBD2. Per germline, CDR1 SQVTM and CDR2 ANQGSEA. After removal of 7 bases from V and 2 bases from J, the junction contained 10 bases not matched to a gene. The CDR3 spans 15 residues. The CDR3 sequence: CSARRLSGRAYEQYF. The CDR3 bases are TGCAGCGCCCGACGCCTTAGCGGGAGGGCCTACGAGCAGTACTTC.

V is TRBV7-3 and J is TRBJ1-2; D is uncertain. The V and J ends lost 2 bases and 4 bases respectively, with 8 bases between them. Germline CDR1 SGHTA, CDR2 FQGTGA. This CDR3 has 13 residues. Here the CDR3 reads CASSLERGYGYTF. The DNA of the CDR3 is TGTGCCAGCAGCTTAGAACGGGGCTATGGCTACACCTTC.

V is TRBV27 and J is TRBJ1-1; D gene unclear. V lost 2 bases and J 7 bases, leaving 11 bases between the germline ends. This CDR3 spans 13 amino acids. The germline V gene encodes CDR1 MNHEY and CDR2 SMNVEV (reference sequence). The CDR3 region has the DNA TGTGCCAGCAGTTTAAACTGGGGTGGTGAAGCTTTCTTT. Translating it yields CASSLNWGGEAFF.

This chain joins TRBV2 and TRBJ2-7; the D gene is possibly TRBD1 (6 bases). With 2 bases removed from V and 4 bases from J, the gap between germline ends came to 30 bases. The CDR3 is 20 amino acids. Looked up from germline, CDR1 is SNHLY and CDR2 is FYNNEI. In DNA form, the CDR3 reads TGTGCCAGCAGTGAACGGGACACCTTTTTAGGTGCCTTTTTTGGGTACGAGCAGTACTTC. Encoded protein: CASSERDTFLGAFFGYEQYF.

In this sample, this clone turned up a few times. The CDR3 coding sequence is TGTGCCAGCAGTTACGGGGGGCCCGGCCCCTATGGCTACACCTTC. Residues: CASSYGGPGPYGYTF. This chain uses TRBV6-5 with TRBJ1-2; possible D gene TRBD1, 6 bases. Germline lookup yields CDR1 MNHEY and CDR2 SVGAGI. CDR3 size: 15 residues. V lost 2 bases to trimming and J lost 4 bases, with 14 bases between them.

This rearrangement joins TRBV5-4 to TRBJ2-7, with unresolved D. This CDR3 comprises 13 residues. The V gene's germline CDR1 is SGHNT and CDR2 YYREEE (reference sequence). The V end was cut by 3 bases, the J end by 5 bases, with 12 bases between. The CDR3 nucleotides read TGTGCCAGCAGCTCCGCCCTACAACACGAGCAGTACTTC. Protein product: CASSSALQHEQYF.